The T cell receptor beta chain described here comes from a study of cytomegalovirus exposure and HLA in healthy donors. V lost 5 bases to trimming and J lost 4 bases, with 11 bases between them. Germline lookup yields CDR1 MNHEY and CDR2 SVGAGI. The CDR3 sequence is 14 residues long. The PCR had 60 Vbeta and 13 Jbeta primers. Only in-frame clones appear in the TCRdb table, and some are missing; sequencing was by immunoSEQ multiplex PCR. The sample contains 110,000 to 150,000 clones, 75% to 90% of which appear only once. The sequenced sample consisted of PBMCs. The sequence came from a man aged 35-49 years in good health and CMV-seronegative. The chain uses TRBV6-5 and TRBJ1-4, with TRBD1 as a possible D gene (5 bases). In nucleotides, the CDR3 is TGTGCCAGCAGTGATACAGGCCATAATGAAAAACTGTTTTTT. Translating it yields CASSDTGHNEKLFF.